This T cell receptor beta chain came from a study of cytomegalovirus exposure and HLA in healthy donors (dated by TCRdb to between 2016 and 2019). As for the study more broadly: An earlier analysis of approximately 550 of the donors reported 276 Gb of sequence data and approximately 110 million unique TCR beta sequences from some 180 million T cells. Rather than using new phenotypic data, the later analysis identified candidate immune exposures from TCR beta sequences and from how often those sequences occurred across donors. An earlier analysis of around 640 of the donors used high-throughput TCR beta sequencing to judge whether each TCR beta V gene segment behaved as functional or pseudogenic. To predict cytomegalovirus infection status, the study combined high-throughput TCR immunosequencing, statistical association of individual TCRs with disease status, and machine learning. All discovery cohort repertoires had been generated using a single sequencing platform. Donor age, sex, ethnicity and CMV serostatus were collected together with the repertoire data. The study used immunosequencing to profile the T cell repertoires of 600 to 850 subjects and linked those repertoires to cytomegalovirus serostatus. In addition to the first cohort of approximately 650 subjects, a separate validation cohort of 120 different subjects was used. Of the 300 to 500 genotyped donors, 65% to 90% were placed in the genetic ancestry cluster associated with self-reported Caucasian donors. A later genetic analysis took genome-wide SNP genotypes for about 55% of the roughly 670 donors and used that subset as a discovery cohort. Class I and class II HLA loci were covered by the typing at four-digit resolution. Roughly 5 DR-DQ haplotypes were handled as single units for association and clustering, since linkage in the cohort was strong. About 300 gigabases of sequencing data and approximately 93 million unique TCR sequences were included in an early release covering about 700 HLA-typed donors. Typing coverage varied by locus: roughly 629-640 donors for A, B, C, DRB1 and DQB1; more than 500 for DQA1; about 600 for DPA1; roughly 450 for DPB1. The aim of the study was to test whether cataloging public T cell receptors could identify signatures of past pathogen exposure. Among some 410 genotyped donors of the cohort, an average of 235,054 unique TCR beta nucleotide sequences were sequenced per donor, around 20% of them non-productive. In a later analysis, previously published TCR beta repertoires from more than 500 donors were re-analyzed and high-resolution HLA genotyping was added so that TCR occurrence patterns could be studied. What the study reported, not specific to this receptor: A later analysis found that most CMV-associated TCR beta chains appeared HLA-restricted, with HLA associations seemingly driven largely by CMV exposure. The study listed 164 TCR beta chains as associated with cytomegalovirus. This cohort had only TCR beta chains sequenced, and the lack of alpha or paired-chain data limited which features could be detected. While some public TCRs were present in many individuals, most TCR sequences turned up only very rarely across donors. It was suggested by the authors that the approach could potentially be generalized to other disease states and immunological phenotypes. In vitro tests confirmed that a few of the cytomegalovirus-associated TCR beta chains recognize cytomegalovirus antigens. V-gene and J-gene trimming of TCR beta chains was associated with a missense DCLRE1C variant in a later genetic analysis, and the association was replicated in an independent cohort. In a later analysis, the rate of TCR association differed among HLA loci, with DRB1 alleles having the most associated TCRs and HLA-C alleles having the fewest. The classifier was reported to diagnose cytomegalovirus status with high specificity and sensitivity in both the original and validation cohorts. A further reported finding was that TCR beta sequences accurately predicted the HLA-A and HLA-B alleles for most subjects in the first cohort. An earlier analysis of some 560 of the donors showed that most TCR beta V segments appeared in productive rearrangements either about 87% or about 30% of the time, which broadly matched IMGT annotations. Correlated functional status among segregating V segments might reflect linkage disequilibrium, but an unknown experimental factor could not be ruled out. Some IMGT-functional V segments, including TRBV6-2 and TRBV6-3, could not be distinguished by the 87-base-pair reads and were therefore excluded. When HLA alleles, especially DR and DQ, strongly co-occurred, TCR associations were difficult to assign to individual alleles. Because counts were too low, roughly 16 rarely observed V segments, including chromosome 9 orphons, were excluded from the earlier analysis of roughly 580 of the donors. According to a later genetic analysis, donors in an Asian-associated ancestry cluster had fewer N-insertions in productive TCRs than the roughly 670-donor mean. A cluster of highly shared sequence variants was judged likely to be a technical artifact of the sequencing pipeline. Presence/absence analyses assumed roughly uniform sequencing depth across donors, an assumption that may not hold. HLA typing was unavailable for some donors at each locus, so association tests used only the typed subset. The only immune exposure information available for the cohort was CMV serostatus. In a later analysis, HLA-associated TCR beta chains were found to be more clonally expanded and to have lower generation probabilities than equally common non-associated chains. Specific HLA alleles were associated with around 18,000 TCR beta sequences at a false discovery rate of 0.05 in a later analysis. A later analysis reported that several top co-occurrence clusters appeared linked to parvovirus B19, influenza, CMV and Epstein-Barr virus.

This clone has more than one count but fewer than ten. No antigen is known for it. Nothing much larger sits one base from this clone, and base qualities are not available. The cohort consisted of 650 to 700 healthy bone marrow donors. All cohort members were sampled while nominally healthy, although unrecorded immune exposures were likely present. The donor was CMV seropositive and was included in the group of approximately 300 seropositive cohort members. A peripheral blood sample was collected from each donor, and TCR beta sequencing was performed on peripheral blood mononuclear cells. The Qiagen DNeasy Blood Extraction Kit was used to extract genomic DNA from the blood cell samples. The CDR3 spans 13 residues, from the cysteine through the phenylalanine. The retained sequence is limited to the CDR3, 39 bases, with the frame set at the first base. The germline V gene (reference sequence) sets CDR1 to SEHNR and CDR2 to FQNEAQ. V is pared back by 9 bases and J by 3 bases, with 14 bases lying between the germline termini.

Receptor amplification or capture employed the immunoSEQ multiplex PCR assay. The multiplex PCR relied on a mix of 60 forward primers for TCR Vbeta segments and 13 reverse primers for TCR Jbeta segments. The CDR3 region of rearranged TCR beta genes was amplified from genomic DNA by a multiplex PCR assay. Amplified TCR beta libraries were sequenced as 87-base-pair reads on the Illumina HiSeq System. Processing in the source paper ran as follows. Across the 640 or so repertoires, a later analysis counted roughly 77 million unique TCR beta chains, roughly 11 million of which were shared by at least two donors. Raw reads were error-corrected and collapsed into unique sequences by a nearest-neighbor algorithm in which closely related sequences were merged to remove PCR and sequencing errors. V, D and J gene segments were assigned by aligning CDR3 sequences to IMGT reference sequences. For a sequence to be retained, a match of at least six nucleotides was required to both a V gene segment and a J gene segment. Rearrangements were called productive when the CDR3 lacked stop codons and stayed in frame with V and J; all others were non-productive. Following IMGT convention, CDR3 was defined as the stretch from the second conserved V-encoded cysteine to the conserved J-encoded phenylalanine. The earlier analysis of about 590 of the donors excluded sequences that lacked an unambiguous match to a single V gene segment. In an earlier analysis of more than 500 of the donors, a V segment was called functional when productive rearrangements were above 56.7%, and segregating when the standard deviation between donors exceeded 5%. To diagnose cytomegalovirus status from the catalog of TCR beta chain sequences, a statistical classification framework was built. V and J gene assignment, in a later analysis, came from comparing TCR nucleotide sequences with IMGT/GENE-DB human TR gene sequences. Using the TCRdist pipeline, a later analysis assigned CDR3 sequences along with most-parsimonious VDJ recombination scenarios. In a later analysis, each TCR beta chain was defined by its CDR3 amino acid sequence together with its V-gene family, and reads without a unique V-gene family were excluded. As a way to deal with suspected cross-contamination and a sequencing artifact, a later analysis dropped hundreds of nucleotide sequences that were highly shared and had low generation probability. A later analysis calculated a clonal expansion index for each public chain from normalized within-repertoire ranks of inferred template counts. A later analysis computed generation probabilities with a VDJ recombination model fitted to out-of-frame rearrangements, and checked the results against IGoR. In a later analysis, TCR-TCR, TCR-HLA and TCR-CMV co-occurrence was scored with hypergeometric tests, and a repertoire-size bias correction was applied to TCR pairs. False discovery rates were estimated in a later analysis by permuting HLA or CMV assignments 20 times. A later analysis grouped co-occurring TCRs with DBSCAN, adding TCRdist sequence similarity when clustering within HLA-allele-positive subsets. For co-occurrence clustering, repertoires with fewer than 30,000 or more than 120,000 public chains were excluded, along with about five repertoires with anomalous nucleotide sharing. TCRdb re-hosts the immuneACCESS table, in-frame sequences only. Its copies lack some clones; in the studies checked, an unresolved V gene accounts for under half of them, and the cause for the rest is not known. D and trimming come from the DNA, and the V and J calls and clone size come from that table. Recorded for this sample are around 160,000 clones; 55% to 80% of them occurred a single time. The ten largest clones take up 4.5% of the sample.

The V and J genes are TRBV7-9 and TRBJ1-1; a tentative D match to TRBD1 spans 6 bases. Sequenced input: PBMCs. This sequence was found in a woman aged 18-29 years in good health and CMV-seropositive. DNA sequence: TGTGCCAGTGGTAAACAGGGCTACACTGAAGCTTTCTTT. Translated, this gives CASGKQGYTEAFF.